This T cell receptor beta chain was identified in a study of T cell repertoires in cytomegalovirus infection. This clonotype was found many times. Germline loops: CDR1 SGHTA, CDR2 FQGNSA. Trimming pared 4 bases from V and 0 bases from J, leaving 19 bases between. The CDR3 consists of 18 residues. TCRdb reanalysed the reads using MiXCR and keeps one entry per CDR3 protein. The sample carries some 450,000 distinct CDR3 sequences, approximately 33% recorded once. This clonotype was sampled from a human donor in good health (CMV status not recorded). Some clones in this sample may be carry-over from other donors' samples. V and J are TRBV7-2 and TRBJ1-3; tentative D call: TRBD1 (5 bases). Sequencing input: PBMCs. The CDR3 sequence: CASSSLARDGSSGNTIYF. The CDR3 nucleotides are TGTGCCAGCAGCTCTCTAGCCCGGGACGGGAGCTCTGGAAACACCATATATTTT. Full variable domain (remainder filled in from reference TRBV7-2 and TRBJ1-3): GAGVSQSPSNKVTEKGKDVELRCDPISGHTALYWYRQSLGQGLEFLIYFQGNSAPDKSGLPSDRFSAERTGGSVSTLTIQRTQQEDSAVYLCASSSLARDGSSGNTIYFGEGSWLTVV.